Included here is one T cell receptor (beta chain) sequence, with context. Some clones are missing from TCRdb's copy, which holds only in-frame ones; the method was immunoSEQ multiplex PCR. The sample has some 100,000 clones; around 88% are singletons. This entry belongs to a study of blood T cell repertoires in COVID-19. Study-level background: The United States, Italy and Spain provided the acute and convalescent COVID-19 samples. Sample material is recorded as cDNA or gDNA derived from T cells, B-cell-depleted T cells, or PBMCs.

The TCR originated in a man over 45 with COVID-19, enrolled during active disease. Sequences were obtained from peripheral blood.

CDR3 protein: CASKMAGGADGYTF. CDR3 nucleotide sequence: TGTGCCAGCAAAATGGCAGGGGGCGCAGATGGCTACACCTTC. The genes are TRBV6-5 and TRBJ1-2, with 8 bases that match TRBD1. The CDR3 is 14 residues long. J was trimmed by 6 bases and V by 7 bases; bases with no gene match: 10. CDR1 is MNHEY, CDR2 SVGAGI, per germline.